This T cell receptor (beta chain) comes out of a study of T cells in Graves' hyperthyroidism and ophthalmopathy. Findings and caveats of the study: Using 13 V-J features, a model discriminated ophthalmopathy from stable hyperthyroidism. Ophthalmopathy onset followed model prediction by a median roughly six months. Most expanded thyroid clonotypes above 0.001 also appeared in blood.

This CDR3 has 12 residues. Germline values: CDR1 LGHDT, CDR2 YNNKEL (reference sequence). The germline V and J ends were trimmed by 0 bases and 10 bases, with 7 bases remaining between them. Amplification targeted TCR beta CDR3 regions from RNA transcripts. The TCR CDR3 was amplified in a first-round RT-PCR using the HTBI primer set. TCRdb reanalysed the multiplex PCR reads using MiXCR and keeps one entry per CDR3 protein. This sample yields 400,000 to 500,000 distinct CDR3 sequences, of which 14% to 15% are seen a single time; 13% belongs to the top ten. This clonotype was seen at least ten times. Its specificity is unknown. On the basis of clinical symptoms, serum thyroxine and TRAb, thyroid ultrasound and orbital computed tomography, diagnoses were made.

The rearrangement uses TRBV3-1 and TRBJ2-1; D ambiguous. Material for sequencing was blood. The receptor's source is a man between 18 and 35 years old with Graves' ophthalmopathy. The CDR3 is CASSQELGEQFF. The CDR3 nucleotides read TGTGCCAGCAGCCAAGAGTTGGGGGAGCAGTTCTTC.